One sample yielded the 25 T cell receptor beta chains listed below, sequenced in a study of lymphopenia after photon versus proton radiotherapy. Produced via immunoSEQ multiplex PCR; TCRdb's table is partial and in-frame only. The data contain about 70,000 clones, 85% to 90% of them singletons. The material sequenced was peripheral blood, taken from a patient treated with proton-based radiotherapy. These TCRs come from an elderly man with esophageal cancer.

The V call is TRBV6-6, the J call TRBJ1-2, with 7 bases identical to TRBD1. J was trimmed by 5 bases and V by 6 bases; bases with no gene match: 3. The CDR3 is 12 amino acids. The germline V gene encodes CDR1 MNHNY and CDR2 SVGAGI (reference sequence). CDR3 sequence (DNA): TGTGCCAGCAGCGACAGGGCGTATGGCTACACCTTC. This codes for CASSDRAYGYTF.

The gene calls are TRBV5-5 and TRBJ2-3, with 10 bases aligning to TRBD1. Germline lookup yields CDR1 SGHKS and CDR2 YYEKEE (reference sequence). Germline trimming cut 5 bases from V and 7 bases from J; bases unmatched to any gene: 7. The CDR3 has 14 amino acids. The CDR3 loop reads CASSDRGPANTQYF. As DNA, the CDR3 is TGTGCCAGCAGTGACAGGGGGCCGGCTAATACGCAGTATTTT. The whole variable domain, filled in from reference TRBV5-5 and TRBJ2-3, reads DAGVTQSPTHLIKTRGQQVTLRCSPISGHKSVSWYQQVLGQGPQFIFQYYEKEERGRGNFPDRFSARQFPNYSSELNVNALLLGDSALYLCASSDRGPANTQYFGPGTRLTVL.

The chain has TRBV4-3 and TRBJ2-7; 7 bases are shared with TRBD2. The CDR3 is made up of 15 amino acids. Trimming cost V 3 bases and J 4 bases; bases outside gene matches: 9. In germline, CDR1 is LGHNA, CDR2 YSLEER. The CDR3 sequence: CASSHGLGDLYEQYF. CDR3 DNA sequence: TGCGCCAGCAGCCACGGACTAGGTGATCTGTACGAGCAGTACTTC.

The V call is TRBV6-6, the J call TRBJ2-3, with D uncertain. Trimming cost V 0 bases and J 1 base, with 8 bases left between them. Per germline, CDR1 MNHNY and CDR2 SVGAGI (reference sequence). The CDR3 spans 15 residues. The DNA of the CDR3 is TGTGCCAGCAGTTACTCGTCCCCCGGCACAGATACGCAGTATTTT. Its translation is CASSYSSPGTDTQYF.

J is TRBJ2-1 and V is TRBV6-4; TRBD2 agrees at 7 bases. The CDR3 loop spans 17 amino acids. After removal of 0 bases from V and 8 bases from J, the junction contained 13 bases not matched to a gene. The V gene's germline CDR1 is MRHNA and CDR2 SNTAGT. The CDR3 reads CASSDSPMGGSGYEQFF. CDR3 in DNA: TGTGCCAGCAGTGACTCCCCCATGGGCGGGAGTGGGTATGAGCAGTTCTTC.

This clone was counted only a few times. The genes are TRBV9 and TRBJ1-1, with D perhaps matching TRBD1 (5 bases). Germline loops: CDR1 SGDLS, CDR2 YYNGEE. CDR3 length: 13 amino acids. V shed 4 bases and J shed 1 base, with 8 bases lying between them. The CDR3 loop is CASSRQTNTEAFF. CDR3 DNA: TGTGCCAGCAGCCGACAGACGAACACTGAAGCTTTCTTT.

The V gene is TRBV19, the J gene TRBJ2-6; no definite D call. The CDR3 consists of 16 residues. CDR1 is LNHDA and CDR2 is SQIVND in the germline V gene (reference sequence). The V end was cut by 4 bases, the J end by 0 bases, with 10 bases between. CDR3 protein: CASSSPGPSGANVLTF. The CDR3 DNA sequence: TGTGCCAGTAGTAGTCCAGGCCCCTCTGGGGCCAACGTCCTGACTTTC. Supplemented by reference TRBV19 and TRBJ2-6, the full variable domain reads DGGITQSPKYLFRKEGQNVTLSCEQNLNHDAMYWYRQDPGQGLRLIYYSQIVNDFQKGDIAEGYSVSREKKESFPLTVTSAQKNPTAFYLCASSSPGPSGANVLTFGAGSRLTVL.

This chain joins TRBV6-5 and TRBJ1-3; no reliable D call. The CDR3 runs to 11 residues. V was cut by 8 bases and J by 4 bases, with 6 bases left in between. Germline-derived CDR1 and CDR2 are MNHEY and SVGAGI. CDR3 sequence (DNA): TGTGCCAGCGCAGGAGGAAACACCATATATTTT. This gives the protein CASAGGNTIYF.

V is TRBV11-2 and J is TRBJ2-5; D gene unclear. The CDR3 totals 11 residues. The V gene's germline CDR1 is SGHAT and CDR2 FQNNGV. Trimming stripped 3 bases from V and 4 bases from J, with 3 bases between. The CDR3 loop reads CASSFGETQYF. The CDR3 DNA reads as TGTGCCAGCAGCTTTGGAGAGACCCAGTACTTC.

The CDR3, as DNA: TGTGCCAGCTCACCACAAGGCAACAACAATGAGCAGTTCTTC. This codes for CASSPQGNNNEQFF. The chain joins TRBV18 to TRBJ2-1; D uncertain. The CDR3 contains 14 residues. CDR1 and CDR2 from the germline V gene are KGHSH and LQKENI. The V end lost 1 base, the J end lost 5 bases, and 9 bases lay between the germline ends.

The chain employs TRBV6-5 and TRBJ2-7; a possible D gene is TRBD2 (6 bases). Trimming left V 6 bases short and J 7 bases short, with 16 bases between. There are 13 residues in the CDR3. Germline V CDR1 and CDR2: MNHEY, SVGAGI. The CDR3 here is CASSTGGVREQYF. For the CDR3, the DNA is TGTGCCAGCAGCACCGGAGGGGTGAGGGAGCAGTACTTC.

V usage is TRBV7-9 and J usage is TRBJ1-2; D gene ambiguous. Germline V gene sequence: CDR1 SEHNR, CDR2 FQNEAQ (reference sequence). The germline V and J ends were trimmed by 5 bases and 4 bases, with 11 bases remaining between them. This CDR3 is built from 13 residues. In DNA, the CDR3 is TGTGCCAGCAGCCCACGGGGAGCCTATGGCTACACCTTC. Its protein is CASSPRGAYGYTF. The whole variable domain, filled in from reference TRBV7-9 and TRBJ1-2, reads DTGVSQNPRHKITKRGQNVTFRCDPISEHNRLYWYRQTLGQGPEFLTYFQNEAQLEKSRLLSDRFSAERPKGSFSTLEIQRTEQGDSAMYLCASSPRGAYGYTFGSGTRLTVV.

This clone was observed a few times. Germline is not matched at one junction end, which may reflect a read error. The chain carries TRBV7-9 and TRBJ2-3; 7 positions match TRBD2. Germline values: CDR1 SEHNR, CDR2 FQNEAQ (reference sequence). The length of the CDR3 is 14 residues. The CDR3 loop is CASSFTSGDSREDF. DNA of the CDR3: TGTGCCAGCAGCTTCACCTCGGGGGATAGCCGGGAGGATTTT. The full variable domain, its missing parts supplied by reference TRBV7-9 and TRBJ2-3, is DTGVSQNPRHKITKRGQNVTFRCDPISEHNRLYWYRQTLGQGPEFLTYFQNEAQLEKSRLLSDRFSAERPKGSFSTLEIQRTEQGDSAMYLCASSFTSGDSREDFGPGTRLTVL.

This chain joins TRBV7-9 and TRBJ1-2, with 8 bases identical to TRBD1. Trimming took 1 base from V and 4 from J; bases not matched to a gene: 8. This CDR3 is 16 amino acids long. Germline lookup yields CDR1 SEHNR and CDR2 FQNEAQ (reference sequence). The DNA of the CDR3 is TGTGCCAGCAGCTTAGGGTCGGGGACAGGCGTCTATGGCTACACCTTC. It codes for CASSLGSGTGVYGYTF.

This clone was seen just once. The J gene is TRBJ2-7, the V gene TRBV5-6; the D gene is possibly TRBD2 (6 bases). Germline CDR1 is SGHDT and CDR2 is YYEEEE. The germline V and J ends were trimmed by 3 bases and 1 base, with 14 bases remaining between them. The CDR3 totals 15 residues. The CDR3 sequence is CASSSDYLLSYEQYF. CDR3 coding DNA: TGTGCCAGCAGCTCGGACTACCTCCTATCCTACGAGCAGTACTTC.

This sequence joins TRBV11-2 and TRBJ2-3, with 8 bases aligning to TRBD1. The CDR3 loop spans 14 amino acids. J gave up 5 bases and V 5 bases, and 6 bases lay outside the gene matches. Germline assignment: CDR1 SGHAT and CDR2 FQNNGV. DNA of the CDR3: TGTGCCAGCAGCCCCGGGACAGGTAGAGATACGCAGTATTTT. Amino acids: CASSPGTGRDTQYF. The full variable domain, with the rest looked up from reference TRBV11-2 and TRBJ2-3, is EAGVAQSPRYKIIEKRQSVAFWCNPISGHATLYWYQQILGQGPKLLIQFQNNGVVDDSQLPKDRFSAERLKGVDSTLKIQPAKLEDSAVYLCASSPGTGRDTQYFGPGTRLTVL.

J is TRBJ2-7 and V is TRBV6-1; the D is unclear. Trimming stripped 6 bases from V and 0 bases from J, with 6 bases between. The germline V gene has CDR1 MNHNS and CDR2 SASEGT. The CDR3 covers 12 residues. The CDR3 reads CASSPSSYEQYF. The DNA of the CDR3 is TGTGCCAGCAGCCCCAGCTCCTACGAGCAGTACTTC.

The rearrangement links TRBV2 to TRBJ1-1; TRBD1 might be the D (6 bases). Germline V gene lookup returns CDR1 SNHLY and CDR2 FYNNEI. V lost 2 bases, J lost 8 bases, and 12 bases lay in between. There are 13 residues in the CDR3. The CDR3 region has the DNA TGTGCCAGCAGTGAAAGTGACAGGAGAGAAGCTTTCTTT. Residues: CASSESDRREAFF.

This clone was counted once. V is TRBV7-9 and J is TRBJ2-3, with a possible D match to TRBD2 (5 bases). Trimming stripped 6 bases from V and 6 bases from J, with 25 bases between. Germline lookup yields CDR1 SEHNR and CDR2 FQNEAQ (reference sequence). The CDR3 sequence is 17 residues long. The CDR3 loop is CASRPFPQPEVRDTQYF. The CDR3 nucleotides read TGTGCCAGCAGACCATTCCCCCAGCCGGAGGTTCGGGATACGCAGTATTTT.

The V and J genes are TRBV7-3 and TRBJ2-2; D is ambiguous. The CDR3 totals 14 residues. Per germline, CDR1 SGHTA and CDR2 FQGTGA. V lost 6 bases, J lost 1 base, and 9 bases lay in between. CDR3 DNA sequence: TGTGCCAGCAGTCCCCCGGGGAACACCGGGGAGCTGTTTTTT. Translation gives CASSPPGNTGELFF.

This clone came up a few times. This chain joins TRBV10-1 and TRBJ2-5; TRBD1 aligns across 11 bases. CDR1 and CDR2 from the germline V gene are WNHNN and SYGVQD (reference sequence). This CDR3 region has 16 residues. CDR3 in amino acids: CYTRDRGVDGQETQYF. As DNA, the CDR3 is TGCTATACGCGGGACAGGGGGGTCGACGGTCAAGAGACCCAGTACTTC.

V is TRBV5-4 and J is TRBJ2-5; the D gene could be TRBD1 or TRBD2 (5 bases each). From germline, CDR1 is SGHNT and CDR2 YYREEE (reference sequence). The CDR3 sequence is 13 residues long. Trimming stripped 3 bases from V and 4 bases from J, with 10 bases between. The CDR3 is CASSYGGGETQYF. The CDR3 DNA reads as TGTGCCAGCAGCTACGGTGGGGGAGAGACCCAGTACTTC.

The chain joins TRBV7-6 to TRBJ1-1; TRBD1 might be the D (5 bases). The length of the CDR3 is 20 residues. V was pared by 2 bases and J by 5 bases, with 30 bases between. From germline, CDR1 is SGHVS and CDR2 FNYEAQ. The CDR3 DNA sequence: TGTGCCAGCAGCTTATCCCAGGCGTTGGTGCCAGGAGGGACGAGGACTGAAGCTTTCTTT. It encodes CASSLSQALVPGGTRTEAFF.

In regard to this clone: The sample contains more than one DNA sequence encoding this CDR3. V usage is TRBV7-2 and J usage is TRBJ1-5, with D unresolved. Per the germline V gene, CDR1 is SGHTA and CDR2 is FQGNSA. The V gene lost 1 base and the J gene lost 0 bases, with 7 bases spanning the gap. This CDR3 is built from 15 residues. The CDR3 reads CASSLVGGSNQPQHF. CDR3 bases: TGTGCCAGCAGCTTAGTGGGAGGTAGCAATCAGCCCCAGCATTTT. Supplemented by reference TRBV7-2 and TRBJ1-5, the full variable domain reads GAGVSQSPSNKVTEKGKDVELRCDPISGHTALYWYRQSLGQGLEFLIYFQGNSAPDKSGLPSDRFSAERTGGSVSTLTIQRTQQEDSAVYLCASSLVGGSNQPQHFGDGTRLSIL.

The chain uses TRBV29-1 and TRBJ1-1; D is perhaps TRBD1 (6 bases). The CDR3 covers 14 residues. Germline V gives CDR1 SQVTM, CDR2 ANQGSEA. The V end lost 5 bases, the J end lost 0 bases, and 13 bases lay between the germline ends. Here the CDR3 DNA reads TGCAGCGTTATGGGGAGGGGGATGAACACTGAAGCTTTCTTT. It yields the protein CSVMGRGMNTEAFF.